This is a list of T cell receptor beta chains from one sample in a study of vaccination effects on CD4 cells after COVID-19. Their target antigens are unknown. TCRdb's copy holds only in-frame clones and misses some; the assay was immunoSEQ multiplex PCR. Of around 63,000 clones listed, approximately 75% are singletons. The input for sequencing was CD4+ T cells from PBMCs cultured with HCoV-OC43 spike peptides, taken before COVID-19 vaccination. These receptors all come from a human donor who received a COVID-19 vaccine. Both conserved end residues are part of each CDR3. Each record gives: D gene, clone size, V gene, J gene, CDR3 protein, CDR3 DNA. D genes are given only for firm matches. Size tells how often a clone was seen (once, few, many) or the class of an expanded clone, and some rows leave it out.

D gene: -
clone size: few
V gene: TRBV9
J gene: TRBJ1-5
CDR3 protein: CASSASETDQPQHF
CDR3 DNA: TGTGCCAGCAGCGCCAGTGAAACGGATCAGCCCCAGCATTTT

D gene: -
clone size: -
V gene: TRBV28
J gene: TRBJ1-1
CDR3 protein: CASSPTQPEAFF
CDR3 DNA: TGTGCCAGCAGCCCCACTCAACCTGAAGCTTTCTTT

D gene: TRBD1
clone size: -
V gene: TRBV9
J gene: TRBJ2-3
CDR3 protein: CASSSKTTGVGSTDTQYF
CDR3 DNA: TGTGCCAGCAGCTCAAAGACTACAGGGGTGGGCAGCACAGATACGCAGTATTTT

D gene: -
clone size: -
V gene: TRBV11-2
J gene: TRBJ2-1
CDR3 protein: CASSLVGGQSNEQFF
CDR3 DNA: TGTGCCAGCAGCTTAGTTGGGGGGCAGAGCAATGAGCAGTTCTTC

D gene: -
clone size: -
V gene: TRBV7-9
J gene: TRBJ2-3
CDR3 protein: CASSSGQFLSTQYF
CDR3 DNA: TGTGCCAGCAGCTCCGGACAGTTCTTGTCAACGCAGTATTTT

D gene: -
clone size: -
V gene: TRBV6-5
J gene: TRBJ2-5
CDR3 protein: CASRGYGETQYF
CDR3 DNA: TGTGCCAGCCGGGGATACGGAGAGACCCAGTACTTC

D gene: -
clone size: -
V gene: TRBV5-1
J gene: TRBJ1-1
CDR3 protein: CASTRFDMNTEAFF
CDR3 DNA: TGCGCCAGCACCCGGTTTGACATGAACACTGAAGCTTTCTTT

D gene: TRBD2
clone size: -
V gene: TRBV4-1
J gene: TRBJ2-3
CDR3 protein: CASSQDSEREKYF
CDR3 DNA: TGCGCCAGCAGCCAAGATTCGGAGCGGGAGAAGTATTTT

D gene: -
clone size: -
V gene: TRBV7-2
J gene: TRBJ1-1
CDR3 protein: CASSSRRMNTEAFF
CDR3 DNA: TGTGCCAGCAGCTCACGACGGATGAACACTGAAGCTTTCTTT

D gene: TRBD1
clone size: -
V gene: TRBV12-5
J gene: TRBJ1-4
CDR3 protein: CASGPNRGNNEKLFF
CDR3 DNA: TGTGCTAGTGGTCCGAACAGGGGAAATAATGAAAAACTGTTTTTT

D gene: -
clone size: -
V gene: TRBV19
J gene: TRBJ1-1
CDR3 protein: CASSTPAGVNTEAFF
CDR3 DNA: TGTGCCAGTAGTACCCCCGCAGGGGTGAACACTGAAGCTTTCTTT

D gene: -
clone size: -
V gene: TRBV19
J gene: TRBJ2-1
CDR3 protein: CASRMGSSYNEQFF
CDR3 DNA: TGTGCCAGTAGAATGGGGAGCTCCTACAATGAGCAGTTCTTC

D gene: -
clone size: -
V gene: TRBV6-1
J gene: TRBJ2-1
CDR3 protein: CASSELWESSYNEQFF
CDR3 DNA: TGTGCCAGCAGTGAACTGTGGGAAAGCTCCTACAATGAGCAGTTCTTC

D gene: -
clone size: -
V gene: TRBV7-2
J gene: TRBJ2-2
CDR3 protein: CASSLFGGFAGELFF
CDR3 DNA: TGTGCCAGCAGCTTATTCGGGGGATTCGCCGGGGAGCTGTTTTTT

D gene: TRBD1
clone size: -
V gene: TRBV7-2
J gene: TRBJ1-6
CDR3 protein: CASSYSRDRGRPLHF
CDR3 DNA: TGTGCCAGCAGCTACTCCCGGGACAGGGGGCGGCCCCTCCACTTT

D gene: -
clone size: once
V gene: TRBV6-5
J gene: TRBJ2-3
CDR3 protein: CASSFPGGTDTQYF
CDR3 DNA: TGTGCCAGCAGTTTTCCAGGGGGCACAGATACGCAGTATTTT

D gene: TRBD2
clone size: -
V gene: TRBV24-1
J gene: TRBJ2-3
CDR3 protein: CATGTSGSTDTQYF
CDR3 DNA: TGTGCCACCGGAACTAGCGGAAGCACAGATACGCAGTATTTT

D gene: -
clone size: -
V gene: TRBV30
J gene: TRBJ1-6
CDR3 protein: CAWSEGSYNSPLHF
CDR3 DNA: TGTGCCTGGAGTGAGGGGTCCTATAATTCACCCCTCCACTTT

D gene: TRBD1
clone size: -
V gene: TRBV27
J gene: TRBJ1-6
CDR3 protein: CASSLGGTGDSPLHF
CDR3 DNA: TGTGCCAGCAGTTTAGGCGGGACAGGGGATTCACCCCTCCACTTT

D gene: -
clone size: -
V gene: TRBV18
J gene: TRBJ2-3
CDR3 protein: CASSQSGPNGDTQYF
CDR3 DNA: TGTGCCAGCTCCCAGAGTGGACCGAACGGAGATACGCAGTATTTT

D gene: TRBD1
clone size: -
V gene: TRBV6-5
J gene: TRBJ1-2
CDR3 protein: CASSYSGTGMNGYTF
CDR3 DNA: TGTGCCAGCAGTTATTCCGGGACAGGGATGAATGGCTACACCTTC

D gene: -
clone size: -
V gene: TRBV10-1
J gene: TRBJ2-2
CDR3 protein: CASSESRLITGELFF
CDR3 DNA: TGCGCCAGCAGTGAGTCTAGGCTGATCACCGGGGAGCTGTTTTTT

D gene: -
clone size: -
V gene: TRBV6-5
J gene: TRBJ1-1
CDR3 protein: CASSYSRAGHTEAFF
CDR3 DNA: TGTGCCAGCAGTTACTCGAGGGCAGGTCACACTGAAGCTTTCTTT

D gene: -
clone size: few
V gene: TRBV18
J gene: TRBJ1-3
CDR3 protein: CASSPQGSPGNTIYF
CDR3 DNA: TGTGCCAGCTCACCACAGGGGTCCCCTGGAAACACCATATATTTT

D gene: TRBD2
clone size: -
V gene: TRBV7-7
J gene: TRBJ2-2
CDR3 protein: CASSFTTSGGAGELFF
CDR3 DNA: TGTGCCAGCAGCTTTACGACTAGCGGGGGGGCCGGGGAGCTGTTTTTT

D gene: TRBD2
clone size: -
V gene: TRBV4-1
J gene: TRBJ2-5
CDR3 protein: CASSPGLAGGLETQYF
CDR3 DNA: TGCGCCAGCAGCCCAGGACTAGCGGGGGGGCTGGAGACCCAGTACTTC

D gene: TRBD1
clone size: -
V gene: TRBV29-1
J gene: TRBJ1-1
CDR3 protein: CSIMTGGTEAFF
CDR3 DNA: TGCAGCATCATGACAGGGGGCACTGAAGCTTTCTTT

D gene: -
clone size: -
V gene: TRBV28
J gene: TRBJ1-5
CDR3 protein: CASSLNRHSGLNQPQHF
CDR3 DNA: TGTGCCAGCAGTTTAAACCGGCACAGTGGACTCAATCAGCCCCAGCATTTT

D gene: TRBD1
clone size: -
V gene: TRBV5-8
J gene: TRBJ2-3
CDR3 protein: CASSLGTGFSDTQYF
CDR3 DNA: TGTGCCAGCAGCTTGGGGACAGGGTTTTCGGATACGCAGTATTTT

D gene: -
clone size: -
V gene: TRBV10-1
J gene: TRBJ1-1
CDR3 protein: CASSATPGGTEAFF
CDR3 DNA: TGCGCCAGCAGTGCGACCCCGGGAGGCACTGAAGCTTTCTTT

D gene: TRBD1
clone size: -
V gene: TRBV2
J gene: TRBJ1-2
CDR3 protein: CASSLGRQGGGYTF
CDR3 DNA: TGTGCCAGCAGTCTAGGGAGGCAGGGGGGAGGCTACACCTTC

D gene: -
clone size: few
V gene: TRBV5-1
J gene: TRBJ1-1
CDR3 protein: CASSLSTDTEAFF
CDR3 DNA: TGCGCCAGCAGCCTTTCCACGGACACTGAAGCTTTCTTT

D gene: -
clone size: -
V gene: TRBV5-4
J gene: TRBJ1-2
CDR3 protein: CASSLRPGGGYGYTF
CDR3 DNA: TGTGCCAGCAGCTTGCGTCCCGGCGGGGGATATGGCTACACCTTC

D gene: -
clone size: -
V gene: TRBV5-1
J gene: TRBJ2-3
CDR3 protein: CASSHGGTDTQYF
CDR3 DNA: TGCGCCAGCAGCCACGGTGGCACAGATACGCAGTATTTT

D gene: TRBD1
clone size: -
V gene: TRBV7-3
J gene: TRBJ1-2
CDR3 protein: CASSREQGPNYGYTF
CDR3 DNA: TGTGCCAGCAGTCGGGAACAGGGGCCTAACTATGGCTACACCTTC

D gene: -
clone size: -
V gene: TRBV5-4
J gene: TRBJ1-2
CDR3 protein: CASNRDGLYGYTF
CDR3 DNA: TGTGCCAGTAACAGGGACGGCCTTTATGGCTACACCTTC

D gene: -
clone size: -
V gene: TRBV7-3
J gene: TRBJ2-6
CDR3 protein: CASSSDTGANVLTF
CDR3 DNA: TGTGCCAGCAGCTCGGATACCGGGGCCAACGTCCTGACTTTC

D gene: TRBD1
clone size: -
V gene: TRBV5-1
J gene: TRBJ1-4
CDR3 protein: CASRGTGGSSEKLFF
CDR3 DNA: TGCGCCAGCAGAGGGACAGGGGGGTCTAGTGAAAAACTGTTTTTT